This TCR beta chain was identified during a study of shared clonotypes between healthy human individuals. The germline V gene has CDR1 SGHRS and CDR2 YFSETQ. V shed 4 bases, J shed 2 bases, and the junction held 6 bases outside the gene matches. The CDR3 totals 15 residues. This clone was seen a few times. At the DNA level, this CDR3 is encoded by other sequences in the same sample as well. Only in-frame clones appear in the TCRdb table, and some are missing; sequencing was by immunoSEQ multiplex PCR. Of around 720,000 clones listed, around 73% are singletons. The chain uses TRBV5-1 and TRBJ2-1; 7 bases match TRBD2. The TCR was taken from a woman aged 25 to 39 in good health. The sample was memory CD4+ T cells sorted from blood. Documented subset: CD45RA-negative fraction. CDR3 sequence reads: CASSSASGAYNEQFF. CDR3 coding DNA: TGCGCCAGCAGCAGCGCTAGCGGAGCCTACAATGAGCAGTTCTTC.